This T cell receptor beta chain was recovered during a study of T cell repertoires in aging, cancer and after chemotherapy. Whole-study context: Six age groups, ranging from 30 or younger to 70 or older, included the donors. Pre- and post-chemotherapy samples were paired from chronic lymphocytic leukemia patients treated with fludarabine- or bendamustine-based regimens.

The study's findings and limits: In healthy donors, age-related TCR diversity loss mainly reflected lost richness.

The CDR3 totals 14 residues. V lost 2 bases, J lost 2 bases, and 2 bases stayed unmatched. A mixed TRB-A/B primer pool amplified rearranged TRB by multiplex touch-down PCR. TCRdb re-called the multiplex PCR reads with MiXCR, one entry per CDR3 protein. The table shows approximately 6,700 distinct CDR3 sequences, with over 20% occurring only once. The template was genomic DNA from peripheral blood, not RNA. The table lists this clonotype with a few counts. What it recognizes is unknown. The chain couples TRBV12-3 or TRBV12-4 to TRBJ2-7, with 8 nucleotides matching TRBD1. This receptor was identified in a human donor with a blood cancer. The source material was blood. CDR3 amino acids: CASSLTGGTYEQYF. The CDR3 coding sequence is TGTGCCAGCAGTTTAACAGGGGGGACCTACGAGCAGTACTTC.